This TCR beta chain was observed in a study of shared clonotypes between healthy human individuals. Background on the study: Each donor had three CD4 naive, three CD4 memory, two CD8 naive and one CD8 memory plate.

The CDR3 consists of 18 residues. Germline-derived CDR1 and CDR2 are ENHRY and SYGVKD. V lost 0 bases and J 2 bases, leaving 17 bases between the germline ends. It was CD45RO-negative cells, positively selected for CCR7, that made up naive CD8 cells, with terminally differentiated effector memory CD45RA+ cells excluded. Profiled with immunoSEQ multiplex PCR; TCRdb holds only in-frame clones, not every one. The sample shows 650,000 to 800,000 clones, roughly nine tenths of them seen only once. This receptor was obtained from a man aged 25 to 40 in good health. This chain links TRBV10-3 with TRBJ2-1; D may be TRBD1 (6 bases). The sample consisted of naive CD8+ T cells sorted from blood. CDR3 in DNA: TGTGCCATCAGTGAGTCGGAAGTACAGGGAAGAACCTACAATGAGCAGTTCTTC. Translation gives CAISESEVQGRTYNEQFF.